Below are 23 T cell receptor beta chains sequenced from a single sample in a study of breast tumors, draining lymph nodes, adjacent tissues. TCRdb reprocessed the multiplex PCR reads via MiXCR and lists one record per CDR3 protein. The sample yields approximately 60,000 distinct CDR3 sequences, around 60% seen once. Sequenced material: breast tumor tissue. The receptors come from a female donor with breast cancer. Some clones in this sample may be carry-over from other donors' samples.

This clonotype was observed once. DNA of the CDR3: TGTGCCAGCAGACAGGGAATTAATCAGCCCCAGCATTTT. Its protein product is CASRQGINQPQHF. The chain links TRBV7-8 to TRBJ1-5; a weak D match, TRBD1 (6 bases). The CDR3 has 13 residues. With 6 bases removed from V and 4 bases from J, the gap between germline ends came to 10 bases. Germline V lookup: CDR1 SGHVS, CDR2 FQNEAQ.

CDR3 sequence: CASSVLGGQAVGTQYF. The CDR3 coding sequence is TGTGCCAGCAGCGTACTGGGTGGACAGGCTGTTGGTACGCAGTATTTT. The chain carries TRBV7-2 and TRBJ2-3, with 7 bases that match TRBD1. This CDR3 spans 16 amino acids. The germline CDR1 and CDR2 sequences are SGHTA and FQGNSA. V dropped 5 bases and J dropped 8; count of bases not matched to a gene: 16.

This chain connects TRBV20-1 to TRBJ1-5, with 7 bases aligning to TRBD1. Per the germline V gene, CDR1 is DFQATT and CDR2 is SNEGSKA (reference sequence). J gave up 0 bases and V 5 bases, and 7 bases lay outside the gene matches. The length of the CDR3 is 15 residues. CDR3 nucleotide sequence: TGCAGTGCTCCGCGACAGGGAGTTAGCAATCAGCCCCAGCATTTT. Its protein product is CSAPRQGVSNQPQHF.

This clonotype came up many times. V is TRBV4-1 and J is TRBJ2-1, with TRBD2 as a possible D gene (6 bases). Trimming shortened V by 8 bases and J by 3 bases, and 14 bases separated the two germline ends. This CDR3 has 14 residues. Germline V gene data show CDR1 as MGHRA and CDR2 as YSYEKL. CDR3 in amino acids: CASPRRLDYNEQFF. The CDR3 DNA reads TGCGCCAGCCCTCGTAGACTAGACTACAATGAGCAGTTCTTC.

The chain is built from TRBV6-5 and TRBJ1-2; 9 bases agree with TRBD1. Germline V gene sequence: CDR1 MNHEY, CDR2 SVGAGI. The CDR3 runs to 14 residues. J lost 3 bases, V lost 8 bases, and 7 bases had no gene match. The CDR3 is CASHGTGIDYGYTF. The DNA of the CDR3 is TGTGCCAGCCACGGGACAGGGATCGACTATGGCTACACCTTC.

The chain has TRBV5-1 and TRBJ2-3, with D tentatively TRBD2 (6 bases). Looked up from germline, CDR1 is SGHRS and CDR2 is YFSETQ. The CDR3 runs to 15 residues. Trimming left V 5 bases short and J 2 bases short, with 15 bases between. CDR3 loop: CASRASASNTDTQYF. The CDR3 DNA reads TGCGCCAGCAGGGCTAGCGCTTCAAACACAGATACGCAGTATTTT.

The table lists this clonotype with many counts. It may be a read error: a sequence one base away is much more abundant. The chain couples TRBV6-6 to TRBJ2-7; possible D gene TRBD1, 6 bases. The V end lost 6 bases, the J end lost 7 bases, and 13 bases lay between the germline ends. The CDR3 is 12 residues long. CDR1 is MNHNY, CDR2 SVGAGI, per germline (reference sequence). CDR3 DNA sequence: TGTGCCAGCAGCCTAACAGGGAAAGAGCAGTACTTC. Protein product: CASSLTGKEQYF.

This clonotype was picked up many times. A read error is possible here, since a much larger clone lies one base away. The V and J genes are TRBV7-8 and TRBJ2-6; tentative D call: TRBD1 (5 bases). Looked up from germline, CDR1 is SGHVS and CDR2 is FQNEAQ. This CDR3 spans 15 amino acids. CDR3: CASSPGPAGANVLPF. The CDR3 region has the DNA TGTGCCAGCAGTCCCGGGCCAGCTGGGGCCAACGTCCTGCCTTTC.

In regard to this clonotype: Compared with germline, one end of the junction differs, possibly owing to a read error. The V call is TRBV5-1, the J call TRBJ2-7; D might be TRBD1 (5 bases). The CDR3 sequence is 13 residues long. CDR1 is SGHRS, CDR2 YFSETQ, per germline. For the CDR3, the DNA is TGCGCCAGCGGCTTGCAGGGTAGAGACGAGCAGTACTTC. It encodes CASGLQGRDEQYF.

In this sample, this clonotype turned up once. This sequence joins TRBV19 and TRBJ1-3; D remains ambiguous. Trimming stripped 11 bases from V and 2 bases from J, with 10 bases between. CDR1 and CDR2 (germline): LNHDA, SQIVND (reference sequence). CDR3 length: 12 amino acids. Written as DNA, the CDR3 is TGTGCCTCAGTGGCCCCTGGAAACACCATATATTTT. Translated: CASVAPGNTIYF.

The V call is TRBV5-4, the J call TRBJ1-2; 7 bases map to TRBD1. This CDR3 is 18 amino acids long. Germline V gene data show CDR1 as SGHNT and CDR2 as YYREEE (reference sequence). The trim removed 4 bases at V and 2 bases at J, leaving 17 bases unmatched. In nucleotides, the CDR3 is TGTGCCAGCAGCCACTCGGGACAGAGAAACTGTTTAAACTATGGCTACACCTTC. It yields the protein CASSHSGQRNCLNYGYTF.

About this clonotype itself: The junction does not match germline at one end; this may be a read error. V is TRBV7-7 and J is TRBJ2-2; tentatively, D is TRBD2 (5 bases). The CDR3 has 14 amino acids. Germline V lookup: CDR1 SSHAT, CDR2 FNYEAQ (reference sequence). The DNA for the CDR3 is TGTGCTAGCAGCTTAGCGCCTGCTACCGGGGAGCTGTTTTTT. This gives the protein CASSLAPATGELFF.

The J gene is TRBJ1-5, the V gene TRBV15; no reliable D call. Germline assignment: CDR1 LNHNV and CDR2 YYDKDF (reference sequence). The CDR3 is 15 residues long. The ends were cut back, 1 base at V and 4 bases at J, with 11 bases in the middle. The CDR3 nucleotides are TGTGCCACCAGCAGAGGTGGAGGGAGTAATCAGCCCCAGCATTTT. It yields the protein CATSRGGGSNQPQHF.

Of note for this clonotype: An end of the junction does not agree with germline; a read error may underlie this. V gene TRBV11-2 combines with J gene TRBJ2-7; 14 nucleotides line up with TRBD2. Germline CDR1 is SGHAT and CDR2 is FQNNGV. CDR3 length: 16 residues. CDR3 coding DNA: TGTGCCAGCAGCTTACTTGGGACTAGCGGGAGTTACGAGCGGTACTTC. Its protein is CASSLLGTSGSYERYF.

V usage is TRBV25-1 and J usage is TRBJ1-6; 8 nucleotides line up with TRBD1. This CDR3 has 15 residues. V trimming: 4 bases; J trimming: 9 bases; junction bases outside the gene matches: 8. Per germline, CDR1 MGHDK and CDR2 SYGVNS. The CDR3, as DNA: TGTGCCAGCAGTGCCTCTAAGACAGGGGTTTCACCCCTCCACTTT. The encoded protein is CASSASKTGVSPLHF.

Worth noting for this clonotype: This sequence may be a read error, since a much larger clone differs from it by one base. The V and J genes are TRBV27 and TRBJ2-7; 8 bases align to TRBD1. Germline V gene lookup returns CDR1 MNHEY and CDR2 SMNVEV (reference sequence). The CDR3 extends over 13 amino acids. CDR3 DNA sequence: TGTGCCAACAGTTTTAGGACAGGGTACGAGCAGTACTTC. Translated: CANSFRTGYEQYF.

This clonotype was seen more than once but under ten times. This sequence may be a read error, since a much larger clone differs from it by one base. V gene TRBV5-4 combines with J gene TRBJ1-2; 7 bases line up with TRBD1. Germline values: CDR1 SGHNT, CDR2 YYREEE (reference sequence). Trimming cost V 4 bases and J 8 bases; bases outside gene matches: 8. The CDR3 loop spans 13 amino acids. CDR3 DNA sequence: TGTGCCAGCAGCCCTGGGACAGCGAACGGCTACACCTTC. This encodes CASSPGTANGYTF.

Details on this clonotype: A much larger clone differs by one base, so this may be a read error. CDR3 DNA sequence: TGTGCCAGCAGTCCATCCAGGTACGGGAGCGATGAGCAGTTCTTC. It translates to CASSPSRYGSDEQFF. The chain has TRBV6-5 and TRBJ2-1, with a weak D call TRBD2 (6 bases). Germline CDR1 is MNHEY and CDR2 is SVGAGI. V lost 5 bases and J 8 bases, leaving 19 bases between the germline ends. The CDR3 loop spans 15 amino acids.

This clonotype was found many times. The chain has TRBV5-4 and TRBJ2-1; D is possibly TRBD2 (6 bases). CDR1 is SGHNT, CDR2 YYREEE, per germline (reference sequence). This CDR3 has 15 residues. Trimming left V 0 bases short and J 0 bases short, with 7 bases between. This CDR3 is CASSLAGASYNEQFF. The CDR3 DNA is TGTGCCAGCAGCTTGGCGGGAGCCTCCTACAATGAGCAGTTCTTC.

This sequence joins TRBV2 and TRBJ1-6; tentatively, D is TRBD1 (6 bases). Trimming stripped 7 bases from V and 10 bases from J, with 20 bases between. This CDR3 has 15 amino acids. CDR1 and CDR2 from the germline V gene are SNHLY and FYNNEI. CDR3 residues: CASKTDLRGFSPLHF. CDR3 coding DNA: TGTGCCAGCAAAACCGATTTGAGGGGGTTCTCACCCCTCCACTTT.

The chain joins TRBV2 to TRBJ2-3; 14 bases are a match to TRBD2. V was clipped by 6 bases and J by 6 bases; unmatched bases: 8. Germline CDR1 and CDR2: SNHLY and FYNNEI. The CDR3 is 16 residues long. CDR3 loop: CASREGLAGAADTQYF. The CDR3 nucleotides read TGTGCCAGCAGAGAGGGACTAGCGGGAGCGGCTGATACGCAGTATTTT.

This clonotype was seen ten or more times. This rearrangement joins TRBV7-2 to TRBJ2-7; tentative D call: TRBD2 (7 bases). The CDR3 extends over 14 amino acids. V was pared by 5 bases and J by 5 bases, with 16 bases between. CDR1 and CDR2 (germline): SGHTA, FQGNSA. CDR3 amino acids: CASSPRGRAHEQYF. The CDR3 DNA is TGTGCCAGCAGCCCAAGGGGGAGGGCCCACGAGCAGTACTTC.

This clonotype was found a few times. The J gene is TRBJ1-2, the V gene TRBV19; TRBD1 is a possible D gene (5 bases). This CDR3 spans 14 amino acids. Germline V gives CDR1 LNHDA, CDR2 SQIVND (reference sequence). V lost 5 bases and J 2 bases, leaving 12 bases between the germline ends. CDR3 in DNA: TGTGCCAGTAGTCCCCGAGGGGCGAACTATGGCTACACCTTC. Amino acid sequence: CASSPRGANYGYTF.